These 8 T cell receptor beta chains originate from one sample sequenced in a study of response to subunit inactivated influenza vaccine. One entry per CDR3 protein results from TCRdb running MiXCR on the RT-PCR reads. Among around 650,000 distinct CDR3 sequences, around 14% were seen once, and the ten largest hold more than 9%. Sequenced material: PBMCs from blood, taken 11 to 12 days after vaccination. Receptor source: a man aged 45-65 years who received an inactivated influenza vaccine.

With regard to this clonotype: A read error may produce the germline difference seen at one junction end. The V call is TRBV5-1, the J call TRBJ2-1; 10 bases match TRBD1. The germline V gene encodes CDR1 SGHRS and CDR2 YFSETQ. The CDR3 contains 15 residues. The CDR3 DNA sequence: TGCGTCAGCAGCTTGGGACAGGGGATGAACAATGAGCAGTTCTTC. Translation: CVSSLGQGMNNEQFF.

This chain joins TRBV5-5 and TRBJ2-1; possible D gene TRBD1, 5 bases. There are 13 residues in the CDR3. V gave up 6 bases and J gave up 9 bases, with 16 bases separating them. Germline V gene sequence: CDR1 SGHKS, CDR2 YYEKEE (reference sequence). CDR3 coding DNA: TGTGCCAGCAAAATCAGGGATGATGGTGAGCAGTTCTTC. As protein: CASKIRDDGEQFF.

This clonotype has at least ten counts. This sequence joins TRBV7-8 and TRBJ2-1, with D tentatively TRBD2 (6 bases). The germline gives CDR1 SGHVS, CDR2 FQNEAQ. V was shortened by 4 bases and J by 9 bases, with 13 bases between the two germline ends. This CDR3 spans 13 amino acids. The CDR3 is CASSYRLVIEQFF. The CDR3 region has the DNA TGTGCCAGCAGCTACCGACTAGTGATTGAGCAGTTCTTC. The variable domain in full, with the rest retrieved from reference TRBV7-8 and TRBJ2-1, is GAGVSQSPRYKVAKRGQDVALRCDPISGHVSLFWYQQALGQGPEFLTYFQNEAQLDKSGLPSDRFFAERPEGSVSTLKIQRTQQEDSAVYLCASSYRLVIEQFFGPGTRLTVL.

V and J are TRBV6-2 or TRBV6-3 and TRBJ1-1; D gene uncertain. The V end lost 2 bases, the J end lost 1 base, and 2 bases lay between the germline ends. CDR3 length: 12 amino acids. CDR1 is MNHEY and CDR2 is SVGEGT in the germline V gene. CDR3 protein: CASSYANTEAFF. CDR3 DNA sequence: TGTGCCAGCAGTTACGCGAACACTGAAGCTTTCTTT.

There are a few counts of this clonotype. Sequence at one end of the junction differs from germline and may be a read error. The chain uses TRBV20-1 and TRBJ2-1; 9 bases are a match to TRBD2. CDR1 and CDR2 (germline): DFQATT, SNEGSKA (reference sequence). This CDR3 spans 14 amino acids. The CDR3 coding sequence is TGCAGTGCTAGCTTGGGGGCGGGAGGGCCGGAGCTGTTCTTC. This gives the protein CSASLGAGGPELFF.

The rearrangement uses TRBV24-1 and TRBJ2-4, with TRBD2 as a possible D gene (5 bases). The CDR3 runs to 15 residues. Per germline, CDR1 KGHDR and CDR2 SFDVKD. With 4 bases removed from V and 1 base from J, the gap between germline ends came to 10 bases. CDR3 region: CATSESRGAKNIQYF. The CDR3 region has the DNA TGTGCCACCAGTGAAAGCCGGGGTGCCAAAAACATTCAGTACTTC.

This clonotype was counted a few times. This sequence joins TRBV15 and TRBJ2-5, with D perhaps matching TRBD1 (5 bases). The CDR3 contains 13 residues. Germline values: CDR1 LNHNV, CDR2 YYDKDF (reference sequence). The V end lost 5 bases, the J end lost 5 bases, and 12 bases lay between the germline ends. Written as DNA, the CDR3 is TGTGCCACCAGCCCCAGGGCTAAGGAGACCCAGTACTTC. Its translation: CATSPRAKETQYF.

The V and J genes are TRBV29-1 and TRBJ2-2, with TRBD2 matching over 8 bases. V trimming: 2 bases; J trimming: 5 bases; junction bases outside the gene matches: 4. Germline V CDR1 and CDR2: SQVTM, ANQGSEA. The CDR3 runs to 14 residues. CDR3 protein: CSVELLADTGELFF. The CDR3 DNA reads TGCAGCGTTGAATTACTAGCGGATACCGGGGAGCTGTTTTTT.